Described below is a single TCR beta chain sequence and its context. This sample was included in a study of patients and donors after allogeneic stem cell transplantation. Using its own MiXCR run on the RT-PCR reads, TCRdb lists one record per CDR3 protein. The sample lists 150,000 to 200,000 distinct CDR3 sequences, about a quarter occurring once. The length of the CDR3 is 11 residues. Germline CDR1 and CDR2: SQVTM and ANQGSEA. V was cut by 7 bases and J by 5 bases, with 10 bases left in between. This clonotype originated in a human donor who was either an allogeneic HSCT recipient or a stem cell or donor lymphocyte infusion donor (not recorded which). It is not recorded whose cells these are; they may come from a transplant donor. The chain carries TRBV29-1 and TRBJ2-3; no clear D. The sample comprised blood, either unsorted or a sorted T cell fraction (not recorded which). DNA for the CDR3: TGCAGCGCCCAGGTAGGAGATACGCAGTATTTT. Translating it yields CSAQVGDTQYF.